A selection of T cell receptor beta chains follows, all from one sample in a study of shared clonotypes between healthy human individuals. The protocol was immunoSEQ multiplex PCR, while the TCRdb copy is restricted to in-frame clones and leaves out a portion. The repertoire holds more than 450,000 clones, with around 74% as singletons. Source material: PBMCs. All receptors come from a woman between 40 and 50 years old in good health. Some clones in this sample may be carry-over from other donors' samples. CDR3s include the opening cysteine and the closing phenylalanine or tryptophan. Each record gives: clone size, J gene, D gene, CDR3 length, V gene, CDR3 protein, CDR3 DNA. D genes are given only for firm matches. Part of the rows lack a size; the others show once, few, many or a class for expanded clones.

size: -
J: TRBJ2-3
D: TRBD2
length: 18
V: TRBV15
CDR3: CATSRVAGGSSGTDTQYF
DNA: TGTGCCACCAGCAGAGTTGCGGGAGGCTCCTCTGGCACAGATACGCAGTATTTT

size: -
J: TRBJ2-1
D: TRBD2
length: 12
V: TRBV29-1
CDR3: CSMSGINNEQFF
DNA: TGCAGCATGAGCGGGATTAACAATGAGCAGTTCTTC

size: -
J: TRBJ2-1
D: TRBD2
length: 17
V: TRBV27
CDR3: CASSLRAGTSRANEQFF
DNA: TGTGCCAGCAGTTTACGGGCCGGGACTAGCAGGGCCAATGAGCAGTTCTTC

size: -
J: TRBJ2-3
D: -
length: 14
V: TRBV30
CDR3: CAWSVGTGTDTQYF
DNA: TGTGCCTGGAGTGTGGGAACAGGGACAGATACGCAGTATTTT

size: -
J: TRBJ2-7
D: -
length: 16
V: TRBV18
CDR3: CASSPRGQGQTYEQYF
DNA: TGTGCCAGCTCACCACGCGGTCAGGGGCAGACCTACGAGCAGTACTTC

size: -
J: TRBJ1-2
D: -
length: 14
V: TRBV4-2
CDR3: CASSHRTGNYGYTF
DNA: TGTGCCAGCAGCCACCGGACGGGTAACTATGGCTACACCTTC

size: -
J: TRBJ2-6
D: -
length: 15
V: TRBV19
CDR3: CASSITGPGANVLTF
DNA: TGTGCCAGTAGTATAACAGGGCCTGGGGCCAACGTCCTGACTTTC

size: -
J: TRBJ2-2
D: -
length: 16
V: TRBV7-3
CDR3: CASSLDSDLNTGELFF
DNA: TGTGCCAGCAGCCTGGACAGCGACCTTAACACCGGGGAGCTGTTTTTT

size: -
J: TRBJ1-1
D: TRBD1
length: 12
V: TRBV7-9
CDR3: CASSYTGEEAFF
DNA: TGTGCCAGCAGCTACACAGGGGAAGAAGCTTTCTTT

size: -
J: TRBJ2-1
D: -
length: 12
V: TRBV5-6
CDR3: CASSYRVNEQFF
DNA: TGTGCCAGCAGCTATAGGGTCAATGAGCAGTTCTTC

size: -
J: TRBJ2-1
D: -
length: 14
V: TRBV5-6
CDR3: CASNSQRSYNEQFF
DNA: TGTGCCAGCAACAGCCAGCGTTCCTACAATGAGCAGTTCTTC

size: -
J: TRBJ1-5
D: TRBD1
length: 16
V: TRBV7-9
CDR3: CASSPGTGISNQPQHF
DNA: TGTGCCAGCAGCCCAGGGACAGGGATAAGCAATCAGCCCCAGCATTTT

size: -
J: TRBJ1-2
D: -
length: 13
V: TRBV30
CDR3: CAWSLGPTAGYTF
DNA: TGTGCCTGGAGTTTAGGTCCAACGGCTGGCTACACCTTC

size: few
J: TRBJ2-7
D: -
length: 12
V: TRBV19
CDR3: CASRQRNYEQYF
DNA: TGTGCCAGTAGGCAACGCAACTACGAGCAGTACTTC

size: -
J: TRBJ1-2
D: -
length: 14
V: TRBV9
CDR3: CASSVDGGYYGYTF
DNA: TGTGCCAGCAGCGTAGACGGCGGCTACTATGGCTACACCTTC

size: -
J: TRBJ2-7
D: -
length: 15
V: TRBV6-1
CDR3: CASTPRWAVLGEQYF
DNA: TGTGCCAGCACTCCCCGGTGGGCAGTCCTGGGCGAGCAGTACTTC

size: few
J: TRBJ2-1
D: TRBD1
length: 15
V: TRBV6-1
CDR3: CASSARDRSYNEQFF
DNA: TGTGCCAGCAGTGCCCGGGACAGGTCCTACAATGAGCAGTTCTTC

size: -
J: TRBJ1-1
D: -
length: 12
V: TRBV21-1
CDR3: CASSKGGPEAFF
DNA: TGTGCCAGCAGCAAAGGGGGACCTGAAGCTTTCTTT

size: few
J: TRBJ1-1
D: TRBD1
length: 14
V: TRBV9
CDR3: CASSVAGGATEAFF
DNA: TGTGCCAGCAGCGTAGCAGGGGGGGCCACTGAAGCTTTCTTT

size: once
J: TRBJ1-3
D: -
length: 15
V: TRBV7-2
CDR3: CASSLLGQLVNTIYF
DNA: TGTGCCAGCAGCTTACTCGGACAGTTGGTAAACACCATATATTTT

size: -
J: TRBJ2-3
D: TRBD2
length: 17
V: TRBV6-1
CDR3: CASSVFTLAGMTDTQYF
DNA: TGTGCCAGCAGTGTGTTTACCCTAGCGGGCATGACAGATACGCAGTATTTT

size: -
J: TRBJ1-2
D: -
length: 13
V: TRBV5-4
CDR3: CASSSDILYGYTF
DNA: TGTGCCAGCAGCAGCGACATCCTCTATGGCTACACCTTC

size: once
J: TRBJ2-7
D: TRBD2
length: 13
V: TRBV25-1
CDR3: CASTGTNSYEQYF
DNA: TGTGCCAGCACCGGGACTAACTCCTACGAGCAGTACTTC

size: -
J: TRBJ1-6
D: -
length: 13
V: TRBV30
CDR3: CARGDSYNSPLHF
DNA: TGTGCCCGGGGGGACTCCTATAATTCACCCCTCCACTTT

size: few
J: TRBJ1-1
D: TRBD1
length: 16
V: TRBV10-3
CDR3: CAIAKTGGGWNTEAFF
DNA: TGTGCCATCGCTAAGACAGGGGGCGGATGGAACACTGAAGCTTTCTTT

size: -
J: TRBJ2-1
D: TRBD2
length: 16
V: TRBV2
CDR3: CASLEAPGGPYNEQFF
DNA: TGTGCCAGCCTGGAGGCGCCGGGAGGCCCCTACAATGAGCAGTTCTTC